One and the same sample provided the 27 T cell receptor beta chains below, sequenced in a study of yellow fever vaccine responses in identical twins. In TCRdb, the RT-PCR reads were re-called with MiXCR into one record per CDR3 protein. The profile shows more than 15,000 distinct CDR3 sequences, approximately 70% of them singletons. This specimen consisted of T cells from blood (PBMCs), unsorted or a sorted subset (not recorded which), obtained before or after yellow fever vaccination (not recorded which). Every receptor here comes from a young woman who received the yellow fever vaccine.

This chain connects TRBV20-1 to TRBJ2-3, with D unclear. Between the trimmed V and J ends, which lost 4 bases and 4 bases, there was a span of 6 bases. CDR1 DFQATT and CDR2 SNEGSKA come from the germline V gene (reference sequence). CDR3 length equals 11 residues. CDR3 nucleotides: TGCAGTGCTACAGGTCCAGATACGCAGTATTTT. Protein: CSATGPDTQYF.

This chain uses TRBV7-6 with TRBJ1-1, with TRBD1 as a possible D gene (5 bases). The V gene's germline CDR1 is SGHVS and CDR2 FNYEAQ. The length of the CDR3 is 13 residues. V was cut by 5 bases and J by 1 base, with 8 bases left in between. CDR3 bases: TGTGCCAGCAGCGCCACAGGGAACACTGAAGCTTTCTTT. Translated, it gives CASSATGNTEAFF.

This clonotype was counted a single time. The V call is TRBV7-6, the J call TRBJ2-5; the D gene is possibly TRBD2 (5 bases). CDR1 is SGHVS, CDR2 FNYEAQ, per germline. The CDR3 covers 15 residues. Trimming took off 2 bases at V and 3 bases at J, with 13 bases between the two ends. The CDR3 spells CASSLSPLAEETQYF. As DNA, the CDR3 is TGTGCCAGCAGCTTAAGTCCGCTAGCCGAAGAGACCCAGTACTTC.

The chain is built from TRBV20-1 and TRBJ2-3; D gene ambiguous. Trimming left V 5 bases short and J 5 bases short, with 8 bases between. The CDR3 spans 11 residues. CDR1 and CDR2 from the germline V gene are DFQATT and SNEGSKA (reference sequence). CDR3 residues: CSARWGDTQYF. The CDR3 DNA sequence: TGCAGTGCTCGGTGGGGAGATACGCAGTATTTT.

This clonotype came up a few times. The chain links TRBV25-1 to TRBJ2-5, with D perhaps matching TRBD1 or TRBD2 (5 bases each). Trimming pared 2 bases from V and 4 bases from J, leaving 8 bases between. The CDR3 length is 13 residues. Germline values: CDR1 MGHDK, CDR2 SYGVNS. The CDR3 loop is CASSEPGGETQYF. CDR3 in DNA: TGTGCCAGCAGTGAACCTGGGGGAGAGACCCAGTACTTC.

V gene TRBV11-3 combines with J gene TRBJ1-1; D possibly corresponds to TRBD1 (6 bases). Per germline, CDR1 SGHNT and CDR2 YENEEA. Trimming cost V 1 base and J 0 bases, with 15 bases left between them. The CDR3 is 17 amino acids. CDR3 in amino acids: CASSLASIRTVNTEAFF. CDR3 in DNA: TGTGCCAGCAGCTTAGCAAGTATCAGGACAGTGAACACTGAAGCTTTCTTT. Full variable domain (outside the CDR3, taken from reference TRBV11-3 and TRBJ1-1): EAGVVQSPRYKIIEKKQPVAFWCNPISGHNTLYWYLQNLGQGPELLIRYENEEAVDDSQLPKDRFSAERLKGVDSTLKIQPAELGDSAVYLCASSLASIRTVNTEAFFGQGTRLTVV.

There are a few counts of this clonotype. The genes are TRBV10-1 and TRBJ1-1, with 9 bases matching TRBD1. Germline lookup yields CDR1 WNHNN and CDR2 SYGVQD (reference sequence). The CDR3 loop spans 13 amino acids. The V segment lost 6 bases and the J segment 3 bases; nucleotides outside the gene matches: 2. CDR3 in amino acids: CASSRTGDTEAFF. The CDR3 DNA follows: TGCGCCAGCAGCAGGACAGGGGACACTGAAGCTTTCTTT.

This clonotype has more than one count but fewer than ten. The rearrangement uses TRBV29-1 and TRBJ1-1, with unresolved D. Trimming took off 1 base at V and 7 bases at J, with 16 bases between the two ends. This CDR3 is 14 amino acids long. Looked up from germline, CDR1 is SQVTM and CDR2 is ANQGSEA. CDR3 nucleotide sequence: TGCAGCGTTGAAGGTCGGGGAAGTGGAGGTGAAGCTTTCTTT. It encodes CSVEGRGSGGEAFF.

The chain carries TRBV18 and TRBJ2-7; a weak D match, TRBD1 (6 bases). The V end was cut by 4 bases, the J end by 2 bases, with 9 bases between. The germline V gene encodes CDR1 KGHSH and CDR2 LQKENI. There are 13 residues in the CDR3. For the CDR3, the DNA is TGTGCCAGCTCACGACAGGAGACCTACGAGCAGTACGTC. It specifies CASSRQETYEQYV.

V gene TRBV24-1 combines with J gene TRBJ1-5; 7 nucleotides agree with TRBD1. CDR3 size: 14 residues. Trimming at V came to 3 bases and at J to 5 bases, leaving 3 bases not matched to a gene. Germline V gene data show CDR1 as KGHDR and CDR2 as SFDVKD. Here the CDR3 reads CATSDTGAYQPQHF. The CDR3 coding sequence is TGTGCCACCAGTGATACAGGGGCCTATCAGCCCCAGCATTTT.

In nucleotides, the CDR3 is TGTGCCAGCAGTCTGTGGGCTGGTGGCACAGATACGCAGTATTTT. Its translation is CASSLWAGGTDTQYF. The rearrangement uses TRBV12-3 or TRBV12-4 and TRBJ2-3; D is uncertain. The V gene lost 5 bases and the J gene lost 1 base, with 13 bases spanning the gap. The CDR3 consists of 15 residues.

V is TRBV11-3 and J is TRBJ1-6; TRBD1 might be the D (5 bases). In germline, CDR1 is SGHNT, CDR2 YENEEA. The CDR3 totals 15 residues. V lost 1 base, J lost 10 bases, and 14 bases lay in between. The CDR3 DNA follows: TGTGCCAGCAGCTTAGGTTCAGGGACGGGATCACCCCTCCACTTT. Residues: CASSLGSGTGSPLHF.

DNA of the CDR3: TGTGCCAGCAGCCCTACAGGGTACAATGAGCAGTTCTTC. Encoded protein: CASSPTGYNEQFF. This chain connects TRBV2 to TRBJ2-1, with D possibly being TRBD1 (6 bases). The CDR3 runs to 13 residues. V gave up 6 bases and J gave up 4 bases, with 10 bases separating them. Germline V lookup: CDR1 SNHLY, CDR2 FYNNEI.

This clonotype came up once. The V gene is TRBV18, the J gene TRBJ2-5; D is unclear. Trimming pared 2 bases from V and 4 bases from J, leaving 2 bases between. This CDR3 region has 11 residues. The germline V gene encodes CDR1 KGHSH and CDR2 LQKENI. CDR3 residues: CASSPGETQYF. CDR3 nucleotides: TGTGCCAGCTCACCAGGAGAGACCCAGTACTTC.

DNA of the CDR3: TGTGCCAGCAGCCCAGTGGGGGGGGTATACAATGAGCAGTTCTTC. It codes for CASSPVGGVYNEQFF. The chain joins TRBV11-3 to TRBJ2-1; 7 bases agree with TRBD2. The CDR3 runs 15 residues. The trim removed 5 bases at V and 4 bases at J, leaving 8 bases unmatched. Per germline, CDR1 SGHNT and CDR2 YENEEA.

The sample holds one count of this clonotype. The chain links TRBV12-3 or TRBV12-4 to TRBJ2-7; no clear D. This CDR3 is built from 11 residues. Trimming took off 5 bases at V and 4 bases at J, with 6 bases between the two ends. Here the CDR3 reads CASSAFYEQYF. The DNA of the CDR3 is TGTGCCAGCAGTGCCTTTTACGAGCAGTACTTC.

This sequence joins TRBV7-6 and TRBJ2-1, with TRBD2 identical over 9 bases. In germline, CDR1 is SGHVS, CDR2 FNYEAQ. V shed 5 bases, J shed 7 bases, and the junction held 9 bases outside the gene matches. The CDR3 contains 15 residues. The CDR3 DNA follows: TGTGCCAGCAGCCCGGGACTAGCTGAGGGGAATGAGCAGTTCTTC. Translation gives CASSPGLAEGNEQFF.

This clonotype was counted a few times. The chain couples TRBV10-3 to TRBJ1-2; D might be TRBD1 (5 bases). Germline loops: CDR1 ENHRY, CDR2 SYGVKD. Trimming stripped 2 bases from V and 4 bases from J, with 11 bases between. The CDR3 has 14 amino acids. CDR3 loop: CAISEMRGTYGYTF. The DNA for the CDR3 is TGTGCCATCAGTGAGATGAGGGGTACCTATGGCTACACCTTC.

This chain connects TRBV18 to TRBJ2-1, with D tentatively TRBD2 (6 bases). V shed 3 bases and J shed 5 bases, with 8 bases lying between them. CDR3 length: 13 amino acids. Per germline, CDR1 KGHSH and CDR2 LQKENI. The CDR3 reads CASSPGLNNEQFF. The CDR3 DNA follows: TGTGCCAGCTCACCGGGACTCAACAATGAGCAGTTCTTC.

The rearrangement uses TRBV4-1 and TRBJ2-7; TRBD2 matches at 9 bases. The junction had 5 bases not matched to a gene; V was cut back by 4 bases and J by 1 base. Germline V CDR1 and CDR2: MGHRA, YSYEKL. The CDR3 consists of 15 residues. Written as DNA, the CDR3 is TGCGCCAGCAGCCCGTCGACTAGCGGATCCTACGAGCAGTACTTC. It encodes CASSPSTSGSYEQYF.

Only a few counts were recorded for this clonotype. The chain carries TRBV4-2 and TRBJ1-5; 8 nucleotides agree with TRBD1. V shed 0 bases, J shed 6 bases, and the junction held 4 bases outside the gene matches. Germline CDR1 is LGHNA and CDR2 is YNFKEQ. The CDR3 length is 15 residues. CDR3 loop: CASSQDSQGAQPQHF. DNA for the CDR3: TGTGCCAGCAGCCAAGATAGTCAGGGGGCTCAGCCCCAGCATTTT.

Turning to this clonotype: An end of the junction differs from the germline gene, which may be a read error. The chain links TRBV6-1 to TRBJ1-3; D unclear. The germline V gene encodes CDR1 MNHNS and CDR2 SASEGT. This CDR3 is built from 14 residues. In DNA, the CDR3 is TGTGCCATCAGTGAGCAAAACTCTGGAAACACCATATATTTT. This encodes CAISEQNSGNTIYF.

This clonotype showed up just once. The chain carries TRBV5-4 and TRBJ2-1, with 9 bases identical to TRBD1. V lost 6 bases, J lost 6 bases, and 4 bases stayed unmatched. CDR3 length: 13 amino acids. Germline-derived CDR1 and CDR2 are SGHNT and YYREEE (reference sequence). The CDR3 bases are TGTGCCAGCACGACAGGGGGAGGCAATGAGCAGTTCTTC. Translating gives CASTTGGGNEQFF.

The chain uses TRBV20-1 and TRBJ2-3; D is ambiguous. Germline-derived CDR1 and CDR2 are DFQATT and SNEGSKA (reference sequence). The CDR3 has 13 residues. Deletions cut 5 bases from V and 6 bases from J, with 15 bases between. The CDR3 DNA sequence: TGCAGTGCTCCTGACTTCGTTGCGGATACGCAGTATTTT. It codes for CSAPDFVADTQYF.

This clonotype came up a few times. The chain has TRBV5-1 and TRBJ1-1; 7 bases line up with TRBD1. Germline lookup yields CDR1 SGHRS and CDR2 YFSETQ. V lost 0 bases to trimming and J lost 3 bases; unmatched junction nucleotides: 5. The CDR3 runs 15 residues. CDR3 sequence (DNA): TGCGCCAGCAGCTTGGCCTTAGGGGGCCACACTGAAGCTTTCTTT. Its translation is CASSLALGGHTEAFF.

The rearrangement joins TRBV6-5 to TRBJ2-7; D not resolved. The V end lost 0 bases, the J end lost 1 base, and 13 bases lay between the germline ends. This CDR3 has 16 amino acids. CDR1 is MNHEY, CDR2 SVGAGI, per germline. The CDR3 reads CASSYSRTGDSYEQYF. For the CDR3, the DNA is TGTGCCAGCAGTTACTCTCGGACGGGTGATTCCTACGAGCAGTACTTC.

The chain carries TRBV11-1 and TRBJ1-1; 7 nucleotides agree with TRBD1. The J segment lost 5 bases and the V segment lost 5 bases, leaving 8 bases of the junction unmatched. CDR3 length equals 14 residues. Germline lookup yields CDR1 SGHAT and CDR2 FQDESV (reference sequence). The CDR3 loop reads CASSALTGSTEAFF. The CDR3 coding sequence is TGTGCCAGCAGCGCCTTGACAGGGAGTACTGAAGCTTTCTTT.